The 16 T cell receptor beta chains below were found in one sample sequenced in a study of identical twins. TCRdb called the 5' RACE reads again in MiXCR, with one record for every CDR3 protein. The table shows 400,000 to 550,000 distinct CDR3 sequences, with about 13% occurring only once. The data were also submitted as part of a second study, on yellow fever vaccine responses in identical twins.

The sequenced sample was CD4+ T cells sorted from blood. Receptors originate from a woman aged 18-35 years in good health.

The gene calls are TRBV11-2 and TRBJ2-7, with 7 bases identical to TRBD2. The V gene end was trimmed by 3 bases and the J gene end by 4 bases; junction bases not matched to a gene: 6. Looked up from germline, CDR1 is SGHAT and CDR2 is FQNNGV. This CDR3 comprises 14 residues. CDR3 nucleotide sequence: TGTGCCAGCAGCTTCCCTAGCGGAGCATACGAGCAGTACTTC. Translating gives CASSFPSGAYEQYF.

This rearrangement joins TRBV4-1 to TRBJ1-2; D is uncertain. The V and J ends lost 1 base and 4 bases respectively, with 7 bases between them. This CDR3 is 13 amino acids long. The germline CDR1 and CDR2 sequences are MGHRA and YSYEKL. The CDR3 sequence is CASSQGIGYGYTF. In DNA form, the CDR3 reads TGCGCCAGCAGCCAAGGGATTGGCTATGGCTACACCTTC.

In this sample, this clonotype turned up once. The CDR3 DNA reads TGCAGCGCGGATGCGGCAAAGGACTACAATGAGCAGTTCTTC. The encoded protein is CSADAAKDYNEQFF. The chain uses TRBV29-1 and TRBJ2-1; the D is unclear. V shed 7 bases and J shed 3 bases, with 16 bases lying between them. CDR1 is SQVTM, CDR2 ANQGSEA, per germline. CDR3 length: 14 amino acids.

This clonotype was seen a few times. The rearrangement uses TRBV7-9 and TRBJ2-1; 9 bases are shared with TRBD1. The germline V gene has CDR1 SEHNR and CDR2 FQNEAQ (reference sequence). The CDR3 sequence is 14 residues long. The V segment lost 5 bases and the J segment 7 bases; nucleotides outside the gene matches: 6. The CDR3 spells CASSLRDRENEQFF. The CDR3 nucleotides are TGTGCCAGCAGCCTCCGGGACAGGGAGAATGAGCAGTTCTTC.

The chain links TRBV20-1 to TRBJ2-5; weak D call: TRBD2 (6 bases). V was cut by 6 bases and J by 5 bases, with 19 bases left in between. The germline CDR1 and CDR2 sequences are DFQATT and SNEGSKA (reference sequence). CDR3 length: 14 amino acids. This CDR3 reads CSAPITGVGETQYF. The CDR3 DNA reads as TGCAGTGCCCCCATTACGGGGGTTGGTGAGACCCAGTACTTC.

This clonotype was counted only a few times. The chain links TRBV11-2 to TRBJ2-1, with 8 bases that match TRBD2. This CDR3 contains 18 residues. The ends lost 5 bases at V and 6 bases at J; junction bases unmatched: 18. Germline CDR1 reads SGHAT; CDR2 reads FQNNGV. The CDR3 spells CASSPRFRSGSRGNEQFF. CDR3 nucleotide sequence: TGTGCCAGCAGCCCCAGATTTAGGAGCGGGAGTCGAGGCAATGAGCAGTTCTTC.

This clonotype appeared a few times. J is TRBJ2-5 and V is TRBV27, with 7 bases that match TRBD1. The V gene end was trimmed by 6 bases and the J gene end by 5 bases; junction bases not matched to a gene: 12. This CDR3 is 15 amino acids long. The germline V gene encodes CDR1 MNHEY and CDR2 SMNVEV (reference sequence). The CDR3 reads CASSRKPGQLETQYF. The CDR3 DNA reads TGTGCCAGCAGCCGAAAACCGGGACAGCTGGAGACCCAGTACTTC.

This clonotype has more than one count but fewer than ten. The chain couples TRBV10-3 to TRBJ2-4; maybe TRBD1 (5 bases). CDR3 length equals 14 residues. V lost 6 bases, J lost 0 bases, and 9 bases lay in between. From germline, CDR1 is ENHRY and CDR2 SYGVKD. The CDR3 is CAISKGQAKNIQYF. The CDR3 DNA reads as TGTGCCATCAGCAAAGGACAAGCCAAAAACATTCAGTACTTC.

This clonotype showed up just a few times. CDR3 sequence: CASGQRSQETQYF. The DNA for the CDR3 is TGTGCCAGCGGCCAGAGGTCCCAAGAGACCCAGTACTTC. This chain connects TRBV6-6 to TRBJ2-5; no reliable D call. The CDR3 is 13 residues long. V was shortened by 8 bases and J by 1 base, with 11 bases between the two germline ends. Per the germline V gene, CDR1 is MNHNY and CDR2 is SVGAGI (reference sequence).

This clonotype has ten or more counts. This chain connects TRBV5-1 to TRBJ2-7, with TRBD2 as a possible D gene (5 bases). Per germline, CDR1 SGHRS and CDR2 YFSETQ. The CDR3 has 15 residues. Trimming shortened V by 0 bases and J by 2 bases, and 12 bases separated the two germline ends. The CDR3 reads CASSLVSTGAYEQYF. The CDR3 bases are TGCGCCAGCAGCTTGGTATCCACCGGGGCCTACGAGCAGTACTTC. Full variable domain (rest looked up from reference TRBV5-1 and TRBJ2-7): KAGVTQTPRYLIKTRGQQVTLSCSPISGHRSVSWYQQTPGQGLQFLFEYFSETQRNKGNFPGRFSGRQFSNSRSEMNVSTLELGDSALYLCASSLVSTGAYEQYFGPGTRLTVT.

The rearrangement joins TRBV20-1 to TRBJ2-7, with TRBD2 identical over 8 bases. Germline V gene sequence: CDR1 DFQATT, CDR2 SNEGSKA (reference sequence). CDR3 length: 13 residues. V shed 1 base, J shed 6 bases, and the junction held 5 bases outside the gene matches. The CDR3: CSARGSGTGEQYF. DNA for the CDR3: TGCAGTGCTAGAGGTAGCGGGACGGGCGAGCAGTACTTC.

The rearrangement uses TRBV6-1 and TRBJ2-7, with 11 bases fitting TRBD2. The length of the CDR3 is 15 residues. The ends lost 8 bases at V and 3 bases at J; junction bases unmatched: 9. Germline V gives CDR1 MNHNS, CDR2 SASEGT. CDR3 sequence (DNA): TGTGCCAGCGCGTTAGTAGCGGGAGGGGACTACGAGCAGTACTTC. This encodes CASALVAGGDYEQYF.

This chain joins TRBV5-1 and TRBJ2-7; TRBD1 is a possible D gene (6 bases). The CDR3 is 15 residues long. Trimming left V 5 bases short and J 1 base short, with 16 bases between. Germline assignment: CDR1 SGHRS and CDR2 YFSETQ. CDR3 in amino acids: CASRTTRGASYEQYF. CDR3 nucleotides: TGCGCCAGCAGGACAACCAGGGGAGCGTCCTACGAGCAGTACTTC.

This clonotype was recorded many times. The J gene is TRBJ2-1, the V gene TRBV5-4; 12 nucleotides match TRBD2. J gave up 0 bases and V 5 bases, and 12 bases lay outside the gene matches. The V gene's germline CDR1 is SGHNT and CDR2 YYREEE (reference sequence). This CDR3 is 19 amino acids long. The DNA for the CDR3 is TGTGCCAGCAGTTTACTAGGACTAGCGGGGAGCAGCTCCTACAATGAGCAGTTCTTC. This gives the protein CASSLLGLAGSSSYNEQFF.

The table lists this clonotype with a few counts. The V and J genes are TRBV20-1 and TRBJ1-6; D uncertain. The CDR3 runs 12 residues. V was pared by 2 bases and J by 7 bases, with 6 bases between. The V gene's germline CDR1 is DFQATT and CDR2 SNEGSKA (reference sequence). The CDR3 spells CSARSGNSPLHF. In DNA form, the CDR3 reads TGCAGTGCTAGATCCGGGAATTCACCCCTCCACTTT.

In this sample, this clonotype turned up a few times. V gene TRBV19 combines with J gene TRBJ2-6, with TRBD1 matching 7 bases. This CDR3 has 15 amino acids. Per germline, CDR1 LNHDA and CDR2 SQIVND (reference sequence). The trim removed 5 bases at V and 2 bases at J, leaving 3 bases unmatched. CDR3 bases: TGTGCCAGTAGTCACGACAGGGCTGGGGCCAACGTCCTGACTTTC. It specifies CASSHDRAGANVLTF.